A selection of T cell receptor beta chains follows, all from one sample in a study of CXCR3-negative and CXCR3-positive naive CD8 T cells. TCRdb re-called the 5' RACE reads and catalogs CDR3 proteins one per entry, DNA excluded. In total, the table holds 5,000 to 6,000 distinct CDR3 sequences. The specimen sequenced was naive CXCR3- CD8+ T cells from blood. The receptors were gathered from a human donor in good health. Some clones in this sample may be carry-over from other donors' samples. CDR3s include the opening cysteine and the closing phenylalanine or tryptophan. Clone size is stated in some rows and not others, as once, few, many or a class when expanded.

clone size,J gene,V gene,CDR3 protein
medium-sized,TRBJ2-1,TRBV25-1,CASSGLAGYNEQFF
medium-sized,TRBJ1-2,TRBV7-9,CASSTWDSSRRWGYTF
medium-sized,TRBJ2-2,TRBV6-2/TRBV6-3,CASSLQDYTGELFF
-,TRBJ2-7,TRBV29-1,CSVTPGQLSYEQYF
-,TRBJ1-2,TRBV29-1,CSVWTTKANYGYTF
medium-sized,TRBJ2-1,TRBV29-1,CSVDWGRAYNEQFF
medium-sized,TRBJ2-1,TRBV29-1,CSVVGAGEQFF
-,TRBJ1-4,TRBV6-1,CASSGVGGNEKLFF
-,TRBJ1-1,TRBV29-1,CSVEGRGTEAFF
-,TRBJ1-1,TRBV29-1,CSVEGRYEAFF
-,TRBJ2-3,TRBV25-1,CASSDMGGADTQYF
-,TRBJ1-1,TRBV5-1,CASSLGTETLPPFF
-,TRBJ2-2,TRBV29-1,CSVQPGWGTGELFF
-,TRBJ2-2,TRBV3-1,CASSQAGNTGELFF
medium-sized,TRBJ2-5,TRBV10-1,CASRYQETQYF
-,TRBJ1-2,TRBV6-2/TRBV6-3,CASSYSSQGANYGYTF
medium-sized,TRBJ2-1,TRBV23-1,CASEEEYNEQFF
-,TRBJ2-1,TRBV9,CASSGTGPYNEQFF
-,TRBJ2-3,TRBV14,CASSPGLNTQYF
-,TRBJ2-7,TRBV29-1,CSVASGSRSYEQYF
-,TRBJ2-7,TRBV11-2,CASSLSSSYEQYF
-,TRBJ2-6,TRBV10-3,CAIRPRPSLGANVLTF
-,TRBJ1-5,TRBV2,CASTSDPGSNQPQHF
large,TRBJ2-1,TRBV4-2,CASSQGSGNEQFF
-,TRBJ2-7,TRBV2,CASSKTSGRKYEQYF
medium-sized,TRBJ2-1,TRBV2,CASSSSGADRSYNEQFF
medium-sized,TRBJ2-7,TRBV2,CASSIGSGQGGYEQYF
-,TRBJ2-2,TRBV7-6,CASRPQGQVTGELFF
-,TRBJ1-1,TRBV19,CASSTIPTGGSEAFF
medium-sized,TRBJ2-7,TRBV2,CASSTFGQGSYEQYF
medium-sized,TRBJ2-1,TRBV20-1,CSAREGPGLAGIEQFF
-,TRBJ2-1,TRBV29-1,CSVEEGGTYNEQFF
-,TRBJ2-1,TRBV29-1,CSVLGTSGSDEQFF
-,TRBJ2-1,TRBV11-2,CASSLDSNEQFF